One T cell receptor (beta chain) is described in this entry. The antigen remains unidentified. TCRdb independently ran MiXCR on the 5' RACE reads; one entry per CDR3 protein. The table has roughly 620,000 distinct CDR3 sequences, about a sixth seen once. The record originates from a study of T-cell memory formation after mild COVID-19. Overall study results and limits: CD8+ contracting clones occupied EMRA, while CD4+ ones occupied mainly CM and EM. The second-wave clones peaking on day 37 were not confirmed as SARS-CoV-2-specific. Clones contracting day 15 to 85 were balanced CD4/CD8; later expanders leaned CD4+.

The CDR3 has 13 amino acids. Germline assignment: CDR1 SQVTM and CDR2 ANQGSEA. V gave up 7 bases and J gave up 6 bases, with 15 bases separating them. Source material: PBMCs or a T cell subset sorted from them (not recorded which). The J gene is TRBJ2-2, the V gene TRBV29-1; D possibly corresponds to TRBD2 (5 bases). The sequence came from an adult woman who had mild COVID-19 (a few samples of this study predate the infection). Cell type and time point are not known. Written as DNA, the CDR3 is TGCAGCGCCAGCGGACTCCGTTCCGGGGAGCTGTTTTTT. Translated, it gives CSASGLRSGELFF.